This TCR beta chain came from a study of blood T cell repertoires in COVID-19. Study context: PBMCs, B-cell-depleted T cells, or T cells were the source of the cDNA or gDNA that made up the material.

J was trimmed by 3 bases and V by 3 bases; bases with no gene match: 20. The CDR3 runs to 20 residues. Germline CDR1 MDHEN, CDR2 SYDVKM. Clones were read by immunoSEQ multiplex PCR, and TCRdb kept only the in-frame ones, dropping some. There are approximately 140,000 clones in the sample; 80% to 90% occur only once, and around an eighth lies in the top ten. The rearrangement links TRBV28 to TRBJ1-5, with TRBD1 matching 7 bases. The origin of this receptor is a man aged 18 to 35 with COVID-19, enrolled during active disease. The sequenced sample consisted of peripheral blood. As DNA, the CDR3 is TGTGCCAGCAGTTTTATATCCGGAGGGGGCGGACCGGTCGTCAATCAGCCCCAGCATTTT. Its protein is CASSFISGGGGPVVNQPQHF. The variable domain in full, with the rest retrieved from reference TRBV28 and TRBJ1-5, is DVKVTQSSRYLVKRTGEKVFLECVQDMDHENMFWYRQDPGLGLRLIYFSYDVKMKEKGDIPEGYSVSREKKERFSLILESASTNQTSMYLCASSFISGGGGPVVNQPQHFGDGTRLSIL.